These 24 T cell receptor beta chains share one sample of origin, sequenced in a study of blood T cell repertoires in COVID-19. TCRdb's copy holds only in-frame clones and misses some; the assay was immunoSEQ multiplex PCR. The table includes about 230,000 clones, just over 85% detected once. Material: peripheral blood. These receptors all come from a man between 45 and 60 years old with COVID-19, enrolled during active disease.

The rearrangement links TRBV5-8 to TRBJ2-5; 8 nucleotides line up with TRBD1. The germline gives CDR1 SGHTS, CDR2 YDEGEE. V trimming: 4 bases; J trimming: 4 bases; junction bases outside the gene matches: 15. This CDR3 region has 17 residues. The CDR3 DNA follows: TGTGCCAGCAGCGCAGGACAGGGTATGGGCGTTGGAGAGACCCAGTACTTC. Protein: CASSAGQGMGVGETQYF.

The chain combines TRBV28 with TRBJ1-5, with D perhaps matching TRBD1 (5 bases). Trimming cost V 3 bases and J 5 bases, with 11 bases left between them. There are 14 residues in the CDR3. Looked up from germline, CDR1 is MDHEN and CDR2 is SYDVKM. CDR3 region: CASSFNWGDQPQHF. The DNA of the CDR3 is TGTGCCAGCAGTTTCAATTGGGGCGATCAGCCCCAGCATTTT.

CDR3: CAWNLGGSTEAFF. In DNA, the CDR3 is TGTGCCTGGAATTTGGGAGGGTCGACTGAAGCTTTCTTT. V and J are TRBV30 and TRBJ1-1; no clear D gene. V was shortened by 4 bases and J by 5 bases, with 14 bases between the two germline ends. Germline CDR1 GTSNPN, CDR2 SVGIG (reference sequence). This CDR3 comprises 13 residues.

This chain connects TRBV27 to TRBJ1-1; D unresolved. CDR1 is MNHEY, CDR2 SMNVEV, per germline (reference sequence). Trimming cost V 5 bases and J 0 bases, with 4 bases left between them. The CDR3 is 12 amino acids. Written as DNA, the CDR3 is TGTGCCAGCAGTCCTGTGAACACTGAAGCTTTCTTT. Residues: CASSPVNTEAFF.

This chain's CDR3 is CASSLAAGDETQYF. The CDR3 bases are TGCGCCAGCAGCTTGGCAGCGGGGGATGAGACCCAGTACTTC. The chain has TRBV5-1 and TRBJ2-5, with TRBD2 matching 8 bases. The CDR3 length is 14 residues. Looked up from germline, CDR1 is SGHRS and CDR2 is YFSETQ. V lost 0 bases to trimming and J lost 5 bases; unmatched junction nucleotides: 3.

This chain joins TRBV9 and TRBJ2-1, with 7 bases identical to TRBD1. This CDR3 has 15 residues. J lost 3 bases, V lost 3 bases, and 6 bases had no gene match. CDR1 is SGDLS, CDR2 YYNGEE, per germline. CDR3 region: CASSAGGTVYNEQFF. The CDR3, as DNA: TGTGCCAGCAGCGCCGGTGGGACAGTCTACAATGAGCAGTTCTTC.

V is TRBV6-5 and J is TRBJ1-2; 8 bases align to TRBD1. V shed 2 bases, J shed 7 bases, and the junction held 6 bases outside the gene matches. This CDR3 is 14 amino acids long. Per the germline V gene, CDR1 is MNHEY and CDR2 is SVGAGI. The CDR3 sequence: CASSYLRGQAGYTF. CDR3 DNA: TGTGCCAGCAGTTACCTCAGGGGGCAGGCTGGCTACACCTTC.

The chain couples TRBV7-3 to TRBJ1-4, with 9 bases matching TRBD1. CDR3 length: 17 residues. Germline V CDR1 and CDR2: SGHTA, FQGTGA. V dropped 5 bases and J dropped 8; count of bases not matched to a gene: 15. As DNA, the CDR3 is TGTGCCAGCAGCGCATTTACAGGGGGCTGGCCTGGCGAAAAACTGTTTTTT. It is translated as CASSAFTGGWPGEKLFF.

CDR3 in amino acids: CASSAETVFGFSNQPQHF. CDR3 in DNA: TGTGCCAGCAGTGCGGAGACAGTTTTCGGTTTTAGCAATCAGCCCCAGCATTTT. This rearrangement joins TRBV6-1 to TRBJ1-5, with D perhaps TRBD1 (5 bases). With 4 bases removed from V and 0 bases from J, the gap between germline ends came to 19 bases. Germline CDR1 is MNHNS and CDR2 is SASEGT. The CDR3 length is 18 residues.

The chain has TRBV5-1 and TRBJ2-2, with 7 positions matching TRBD2. The ends lost 4 bases at V and 4 bases at J; junction bases unmatched: 7. Germline assignment: CDR1 SGHRS and CDR2 YFSETQ. This CDR3 has 15 residues. The CDR3 DNA is TGCGCCAGCAGCCTAGGGACTATCGGCACCGGGGAGCTGTTTTTT. Translating it yields CASSLGTIGTGELFF.

The chain carries TRBV6-5 and TRBJ2-7, with D maybe TRBD2 (6 bases). Trimming took off 0 bases at V and 2 bases at J, with 11 bases between the two ends. The germline gives CDR1 MNHEY, CDR2 SVGAGI. The CDR3 contains 15 residues. The DNA of the CDR3 is TGTGCCAGCAGTTACTCCCCGGGACTCGCCTACGAGCAGTACTTC. Protein product: CASSYSPGLAYEQYF.

This sequence joins TRBV28 and TRBJ1-6, with TRBD1 identical over 8 bases. Losses at the gene ends were 1 base for V and 2 bases for J; bases not matched to a gene: 1. The length of the CDR3 is 16 residues. Germline V lookup: CDR1 MDHEN, CDR2 SYDVKM. The CDR3 DNA reads TGTGCCAGCAGTTTATTCAGGGGGCCCTATAATTCACCCCTCCACTTT. Amino acid sequence: CASSLFRGPYNSPLHF.

The chain uses TRBV10-3 and TRBJ1-2; 7 bases match TRBD1. Germline lookup yields CDR1 ENHRY and CDR2 SYGVKD. The CDR3 sequence is 14 residues long. The trim removed 5 bases at V and 0 bases at J, leaving 3 bases unmatched. The CDR3 protein is CAISPQGPNYGYTF. The CDR3 DNA sequence: TGTGCCATCAGTCCACAGGGGCCTAACTATGGCTACACCTTC.

This chain links TRBV3-1 (or the pseudogene TRBV3-2) with TRBJ2-5; a possible D gene is TRBD1 (6 bases). CDR3 length equals 12 residues. CDR1 is LGHDT, CDR2 YNNKEL, per germline (reference sequence). With 2 bases removed from V and 7 bases from J, the gap between germline ends came to 8 bases. The CDR3 loop reads CASSQLRGTQYF. The CDR3, as DNA: TGTGCCAGCAGCCAACTCAGGGGGACCCAGTACTTC.

The chain uses TRBV21-1 and TRBJ2-1; the DNA was not used to check the table's D call, TRBD2. TRBV21-1 is annotated as a pseudogene. This CDR3 is 16 amino acids long. The CDR3 loop reads CASRGTSGTSYNEQFF. The DNA of the CDR3 is TGTGCCAGCAGAGGGACTAGCGGGACCTCCTACAATGAGCAGTTCTTC.

The CDR3 DNA follows: TGTGCCAGTAGACCCCGGGAGGGAACCGGGGAGCTGTTTTTT. Translation: CASRPREGTGELFF. The chain employs TRBV19 and TRBJ2-2; TRBD2 matches at 8 bases. This CDR3 is 14 amino acids long. Per germline, CDR1 LNHDA and CDR2 SQIVND (reference sequence). The J segment lost 5 bases and the V segment lost 6 bases, leaving 5 bases of the junction unmatched.

The V call is TRBV5-6, the J call TRBJ2-5; TRBD1 matches at 7 bases. With 2 bases clipped from V and 3 bases from J, the junction kept 4 bases outside the gene matches. Germline V gene lookup returns CDR1 SGHDT and CDR2 YYEEEE. The CDR3 extends over 14 amino acids. CDR3 coding DNA: TGTGCCAGCAGCTTAAGGGACAGAGAAGAGACCCAGTACTTC. Its translation: CASSLRDREETQYF.

This clone was seen only a few times. The chain combines TRBV27 with TRBJ2-1; 9 nucleotides line up with TRBD2. The trim removed 5 bases at V and 9 bases at J, leaving 14 bases unmatched. CDR1 and CDR2 (germline): MNHEY, SMNVEV (reference sequence). This CDR3 spans 16 amino acids. The CDR3 protein is CASSPLEKRGAGEQFF. The CDR3 DNA reads as TGTGCCAGCAGTCCACTCGAGAAGCGGGGGGCCGGTGAGCAGTTCTTC.

This clone turned up a few times. V and J are TRBV24-1 and TRBJ2-2; tentatively, D is TRBD1 (6 bases). The CDR3 contains 15 residues. Per the germline V gene, CDR1 is KGHDR and CDR2 is SFDVKD. The germline V and J ends were trimmed by 3 bases and 2 bases, with 9 bases remaining between them. The CDR3 DNA is TGTGCCACCAGTGATGAACAGGGCAACACCGGGGAGCTGTTTTTT. It yields the protein CATSDEQGNTGELFF.

The rearrangement links TRBV19 to TRBJ1-4; 8 bases align to TRBD1. CDR3 length equals 15 residues. The V gene end was trimmed by 7 bases and the J gene end by 3 bases; junction bases not matched to a gene: 7. Germline CDR1 and CDR2: LNHDA and SQIVND (reference sequence). CDR3 DNA sequence: TGTGCCAGTACCAAATTGGACAGGGCTAATGAAAAACTGTTTTTT. It yields the protein CASTKLDRANEKLFF.

The chain has TRBV7-2 and TRBJ1-6; possibly TRBD1 for D (6 bases). CDR1 and CDR2 from the germline V gene are SGHTA and FQGNSA. This CDR3 contains 17 residues. V lost 6 bases and J 7 bases, leaving 22 bases between the germline ends. CDR3 protein: CASRNPPGGRGNSPLHF. The CDR3 coding sequence is TGTGCCAGCAGAAACCCCCCAGGTGGCAGGGGAAATTCACCCCTCCACTTT. Drawing the rest from reference TRBV7-2 and TRBJ1-6, the complete variable domain is GAGVSQSPSNKVTEKGKDVELRCDPISGHTALYWYRQSLGQGLEFLIYFQGNSAPDKSGLPSDRFSAERTGGSVSTLTIQRTQQEDSAVYLCASRNPPGGRGNSPLHFGNGTRLTVT.

The chain links TRBV29-1 to TRBJ2-3; D possibly corresponds to TRBD2 (6 bases). Germline V gives CDR1 SQVTM, CDR2 ANQGSEA. The CDR3 consists of 13 residues. V was shortened by 5 bases and J by 2 bases, with 11 bases between the two germline ends. This CDR3 is CSVLEGPTDTQYF. CDR3 DNA sequence: TGCAGCGTTTTGGAGGGGCCCACAGATACGCAGTATTTT.

V is TRBV24-1 and J is TRBJ2-1; 7 bases align to TRBD2. The CDR3 runs to 20 residues. Per the germline V gene, CDR1 is KGHDR and CDR2 is SFDVKD. The ends lost 1 base at V and 0 bases at J; junction bases unmatched: 14. CDR3 sequence (DNA): TGTGCCACCAGTGATTTTAACTCGGGGCGGGAGATGGGCTCCTACAATGAGCAGTTCTTC. Protein: CATSDFNSGREMGSYNEQFF.

The chain links TRBV3-1 (or the pseudogene TRBV3-2) to TRBJ1-1, with unresolved D. CDR3 length equals 15 residues. The germline V gene has CDR1 LGHDT and CDR2 YNNKEL (reference sequence). Trimming took off 2 bases at V and 0 bases at J, with 10 bases between the two ends. Written as DNA, the CDR3 is TGTGCCAGCAGCCAATTGCCTGGGCTGAACACTGAAGCTTTCTTT. As protein: CASSQLPGLNTEAFF.